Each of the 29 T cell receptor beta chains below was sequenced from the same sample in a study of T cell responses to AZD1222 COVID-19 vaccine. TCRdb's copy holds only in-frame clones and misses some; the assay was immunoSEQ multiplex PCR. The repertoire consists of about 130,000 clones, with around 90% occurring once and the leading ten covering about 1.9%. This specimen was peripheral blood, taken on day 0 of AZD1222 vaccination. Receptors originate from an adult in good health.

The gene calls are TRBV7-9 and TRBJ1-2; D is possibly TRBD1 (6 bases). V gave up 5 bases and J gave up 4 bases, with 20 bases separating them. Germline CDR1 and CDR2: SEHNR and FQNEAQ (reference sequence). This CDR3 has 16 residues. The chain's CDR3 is CASSPVGGRFGYGYTF. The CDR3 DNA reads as TGTGCCAGCAGCCCCGTTGGGGGGCGGTTTGGCTATGGCTACACCTTC.

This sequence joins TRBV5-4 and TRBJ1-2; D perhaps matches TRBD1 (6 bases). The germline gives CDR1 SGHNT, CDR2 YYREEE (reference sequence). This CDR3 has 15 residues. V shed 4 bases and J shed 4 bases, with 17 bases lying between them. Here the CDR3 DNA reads TGTGCCAGCAGCCTTACAGGGCGCACTCCCTATGGCTACACCTTC. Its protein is CASSLTGRTPYGYTF. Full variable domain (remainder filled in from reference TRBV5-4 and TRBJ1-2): ETGVTQSPTHLIKTRGQQVTLRCSSQSGHNTVSWYQQALGQGPQFIFQYYREEENGRGNFPPRFSGLQFPNYSSELNVNALELDDSALYLCASSLTGRTPYGYTFGSGTRLTVV.

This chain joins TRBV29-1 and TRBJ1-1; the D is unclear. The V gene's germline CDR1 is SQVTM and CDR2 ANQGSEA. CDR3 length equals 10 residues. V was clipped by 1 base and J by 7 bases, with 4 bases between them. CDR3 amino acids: CSVEVYEAFF. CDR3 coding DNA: TGCAGCGTTGAAGTCTATGAAGCTTTCTTT.

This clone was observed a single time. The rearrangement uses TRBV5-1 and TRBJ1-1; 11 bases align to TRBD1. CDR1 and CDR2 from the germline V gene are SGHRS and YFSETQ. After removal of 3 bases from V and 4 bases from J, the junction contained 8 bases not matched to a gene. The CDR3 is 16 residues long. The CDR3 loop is CASSSWTGGKGTEAFF. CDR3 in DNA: TGCGCCAGCAGCTCGTGGACAGGGGGCAAGGGCACTGAAGCTTTCTTT.

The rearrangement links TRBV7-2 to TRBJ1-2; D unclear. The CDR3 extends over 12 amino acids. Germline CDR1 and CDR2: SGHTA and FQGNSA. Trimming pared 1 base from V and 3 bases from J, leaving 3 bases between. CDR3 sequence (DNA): TGTGCCAGCAGCTTAGTTTACTATGGCTACACCTTC. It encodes CASSLVYYGYTF.

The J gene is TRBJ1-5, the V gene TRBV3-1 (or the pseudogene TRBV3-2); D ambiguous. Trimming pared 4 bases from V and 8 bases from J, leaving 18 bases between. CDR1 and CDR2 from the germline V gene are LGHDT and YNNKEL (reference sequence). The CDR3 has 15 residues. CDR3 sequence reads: CASSRSTQGYEPQHF. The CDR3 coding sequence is TGTGCCAGCAGCCGAAGTACTCAAGGGTATGAGCCCCAGCATTTT.

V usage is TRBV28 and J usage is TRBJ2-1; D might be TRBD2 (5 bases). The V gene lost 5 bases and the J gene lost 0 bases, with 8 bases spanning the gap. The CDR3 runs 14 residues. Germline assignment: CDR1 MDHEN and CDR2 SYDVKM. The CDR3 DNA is TGTGCCAGCAGTGAAGCGGCCTCCTACAATGAGCAGTTCTTC. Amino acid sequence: CASSEAASYNEQFF.

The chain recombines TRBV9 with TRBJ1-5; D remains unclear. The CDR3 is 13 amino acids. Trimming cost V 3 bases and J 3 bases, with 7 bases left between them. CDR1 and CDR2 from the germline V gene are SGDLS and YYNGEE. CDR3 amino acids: CASSGGINQPQHF. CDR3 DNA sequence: TGTGCCAGCAGCGGGGGAATCAATCAGCCCCAGCATTTT.

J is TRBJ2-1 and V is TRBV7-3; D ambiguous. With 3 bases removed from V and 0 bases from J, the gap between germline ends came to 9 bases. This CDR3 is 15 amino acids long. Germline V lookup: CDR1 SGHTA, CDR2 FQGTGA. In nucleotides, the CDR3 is TGTGCCAGCAGCTTCAGGCGAAGCTCCTACAATGAGCAGTTCTTC. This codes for CASSFRRSSYNEQFF.

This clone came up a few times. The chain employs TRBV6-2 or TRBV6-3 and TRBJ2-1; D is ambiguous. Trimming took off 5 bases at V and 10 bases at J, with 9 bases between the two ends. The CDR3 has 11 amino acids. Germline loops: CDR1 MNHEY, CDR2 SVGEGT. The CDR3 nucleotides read TGTGCCAGCAGTCGGTACGGCGAGCAGTTCTTC. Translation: CASSRYGEQFF.

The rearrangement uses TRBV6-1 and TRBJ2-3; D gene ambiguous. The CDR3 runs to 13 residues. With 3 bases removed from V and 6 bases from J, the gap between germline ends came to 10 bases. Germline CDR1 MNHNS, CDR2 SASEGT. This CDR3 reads CASSEGDRDTQYF. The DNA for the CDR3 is TGTGCCAGCAGTGAGGGCGATAGGGATACGCAGTATTTT.

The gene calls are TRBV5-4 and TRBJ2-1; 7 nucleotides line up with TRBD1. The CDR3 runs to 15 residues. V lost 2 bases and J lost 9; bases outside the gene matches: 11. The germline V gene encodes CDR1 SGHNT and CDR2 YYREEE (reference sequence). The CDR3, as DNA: TGTGCCAGCAGCTTAAAGACAGGGTCCGGCCTTGAGCAGTTCTTC. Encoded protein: CASSLKTGSGLEQFF.

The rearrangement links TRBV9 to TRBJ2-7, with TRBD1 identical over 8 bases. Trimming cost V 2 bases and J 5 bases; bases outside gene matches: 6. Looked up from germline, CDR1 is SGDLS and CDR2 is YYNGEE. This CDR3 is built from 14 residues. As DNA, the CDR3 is TGTGCCAGCAGCGTTCGGCCAGGGGGCAACGAGCAGTACTTC. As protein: CASSVRPGGNEQYF.

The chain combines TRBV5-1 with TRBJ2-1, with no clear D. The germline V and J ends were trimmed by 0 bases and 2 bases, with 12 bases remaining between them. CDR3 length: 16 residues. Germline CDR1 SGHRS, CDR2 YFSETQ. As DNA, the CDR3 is TGCGCCAGCAGCTTGGCTGCCCTCACGACCTACAATGAGCAGTTCTTC. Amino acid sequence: CASSLAALTTYNEQFF.

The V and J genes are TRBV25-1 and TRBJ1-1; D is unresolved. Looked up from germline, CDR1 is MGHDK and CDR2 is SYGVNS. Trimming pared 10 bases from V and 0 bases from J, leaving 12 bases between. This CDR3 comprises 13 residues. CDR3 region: CATTRDLNTEAFF. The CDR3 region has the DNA TGTGCCACAACACGCGATCTGAACACTGAAGCTTTCTTT.

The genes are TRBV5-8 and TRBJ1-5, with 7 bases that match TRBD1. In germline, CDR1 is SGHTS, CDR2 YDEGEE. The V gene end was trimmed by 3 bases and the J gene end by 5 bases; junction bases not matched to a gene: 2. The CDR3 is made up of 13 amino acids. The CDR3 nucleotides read TGTGCCAGCAGCTCGGACAGGTATCAGCCCCAGCATTTT. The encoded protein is CASSSDRYQPQHF.

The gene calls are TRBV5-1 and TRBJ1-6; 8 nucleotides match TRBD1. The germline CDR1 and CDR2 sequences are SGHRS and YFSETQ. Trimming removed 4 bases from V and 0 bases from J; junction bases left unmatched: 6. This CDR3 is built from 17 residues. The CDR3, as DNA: TGCGCCAGCAGCCCCCGGGACAGGAGCTCCTATAATTCACCCCTCCACTTT. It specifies CASSPRDRSSYNSPLHF.

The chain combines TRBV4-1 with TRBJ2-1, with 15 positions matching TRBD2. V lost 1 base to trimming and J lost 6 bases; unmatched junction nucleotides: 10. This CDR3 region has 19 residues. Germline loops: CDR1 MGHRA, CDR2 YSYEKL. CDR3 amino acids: CASSQGTSGRAGNPNEQFF. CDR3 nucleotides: TGCGCCAGCAGCCAAGGGACTAGCGGGAGGGCCGGTAACCCCAATGAGCAGTTCTTC.

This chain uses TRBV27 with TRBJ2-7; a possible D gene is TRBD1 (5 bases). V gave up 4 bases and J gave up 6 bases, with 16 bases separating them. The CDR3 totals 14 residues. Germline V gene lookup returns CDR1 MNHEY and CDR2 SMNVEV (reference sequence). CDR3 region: CASSSGYQGIEQYF. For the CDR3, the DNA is TGTGCCAGCAGTTCAGGGTACCAGGGAATCGAGCAGTACTTC.

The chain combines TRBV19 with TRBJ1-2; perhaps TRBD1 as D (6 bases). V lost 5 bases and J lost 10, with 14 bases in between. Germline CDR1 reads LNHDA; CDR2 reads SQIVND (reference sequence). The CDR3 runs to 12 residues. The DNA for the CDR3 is TGTGCCAGTAGTGTTGACAGGTCGGTCTACACCTTC. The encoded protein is CASSVDRSVYTF.

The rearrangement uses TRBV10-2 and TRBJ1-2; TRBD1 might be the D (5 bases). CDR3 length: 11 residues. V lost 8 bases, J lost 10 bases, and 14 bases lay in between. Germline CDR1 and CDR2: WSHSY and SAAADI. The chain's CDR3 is CASGQTVVYTF. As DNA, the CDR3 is TGCGCCAGCGGGCAGACAGTAGTCTACACCTTC.

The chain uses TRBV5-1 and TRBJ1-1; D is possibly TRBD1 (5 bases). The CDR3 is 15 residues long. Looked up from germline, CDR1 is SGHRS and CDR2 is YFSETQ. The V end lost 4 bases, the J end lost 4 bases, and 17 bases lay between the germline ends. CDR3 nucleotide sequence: TGCGCCAGCAGCAATCAGGGACCTTTGGGCACTGAAGCTTTCTTT. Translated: CASSNQGPLGTEAFF.

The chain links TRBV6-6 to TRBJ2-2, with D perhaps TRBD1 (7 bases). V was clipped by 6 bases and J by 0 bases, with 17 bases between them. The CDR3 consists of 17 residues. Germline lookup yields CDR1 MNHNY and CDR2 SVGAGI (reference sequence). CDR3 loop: CASSRGQAGPNTGELFF. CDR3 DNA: TGTGCCAGCAGCCGAGGACAGGCGGGGCCGAACACCGGGGAGCTGTTTTTT.

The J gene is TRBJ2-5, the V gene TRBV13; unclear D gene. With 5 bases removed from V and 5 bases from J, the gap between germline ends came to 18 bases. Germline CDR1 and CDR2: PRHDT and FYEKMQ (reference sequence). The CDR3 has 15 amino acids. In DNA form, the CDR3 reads TGTGCCAGCAGCCGCCTAGTAGGCGGTGGGGAGACCCAGTACTTC. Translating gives CASSRLVGGGETQYF.

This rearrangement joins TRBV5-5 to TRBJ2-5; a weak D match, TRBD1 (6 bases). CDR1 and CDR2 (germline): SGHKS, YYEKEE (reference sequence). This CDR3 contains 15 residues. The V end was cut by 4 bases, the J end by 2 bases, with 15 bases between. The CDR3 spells CASSPDGTQQETQYF. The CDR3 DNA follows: TGTGCCAGCAGCCCGGACGGGACACAACAAGAGACCCAGTACTTC.

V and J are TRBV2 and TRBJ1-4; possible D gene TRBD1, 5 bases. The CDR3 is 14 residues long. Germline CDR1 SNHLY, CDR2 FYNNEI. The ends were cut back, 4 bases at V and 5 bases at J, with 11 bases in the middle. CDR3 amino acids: CASSGDTGNEKLFF. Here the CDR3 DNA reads TGTGCCAGCAGTGGCGACACAGGCAATGAAAAACTGTTTTTT.

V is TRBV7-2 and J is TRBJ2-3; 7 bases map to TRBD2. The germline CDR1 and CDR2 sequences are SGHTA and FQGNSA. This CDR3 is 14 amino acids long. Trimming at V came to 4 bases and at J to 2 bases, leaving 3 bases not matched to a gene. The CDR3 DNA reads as TGTGCCAGCAGCTATGCGGGAGCCACAGATACGCAGTATTTT. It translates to CASSYAGATDTQYF.

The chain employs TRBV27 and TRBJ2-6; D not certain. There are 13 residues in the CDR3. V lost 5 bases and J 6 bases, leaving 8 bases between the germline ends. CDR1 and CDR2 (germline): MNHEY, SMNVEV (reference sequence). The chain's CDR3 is CASSILTANVLTF. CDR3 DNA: TGTGCCAGCAGTATTCTAACGGCCAACGTCCTGACTTTC. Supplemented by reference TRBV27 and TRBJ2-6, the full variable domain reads EAQVTQNPRYLITVTGKKLTVTCSQNMNHEYMSWYRQDPGLGLRQIYYSMNVEVTDKGDVPEGYKVSRKEKRNFPLILESPSPNQTSLYFCASSILTANVLTFGAGSRLTVL.

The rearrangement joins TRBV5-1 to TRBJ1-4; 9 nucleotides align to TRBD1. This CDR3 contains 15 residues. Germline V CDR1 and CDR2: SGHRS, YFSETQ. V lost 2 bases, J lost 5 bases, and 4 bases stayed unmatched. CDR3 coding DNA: TGCGCCAGCAGCTTTATGACAGGGGGAAATGAAAAACTGTTTTTT. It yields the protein CASSFMTGGNEKLFF.